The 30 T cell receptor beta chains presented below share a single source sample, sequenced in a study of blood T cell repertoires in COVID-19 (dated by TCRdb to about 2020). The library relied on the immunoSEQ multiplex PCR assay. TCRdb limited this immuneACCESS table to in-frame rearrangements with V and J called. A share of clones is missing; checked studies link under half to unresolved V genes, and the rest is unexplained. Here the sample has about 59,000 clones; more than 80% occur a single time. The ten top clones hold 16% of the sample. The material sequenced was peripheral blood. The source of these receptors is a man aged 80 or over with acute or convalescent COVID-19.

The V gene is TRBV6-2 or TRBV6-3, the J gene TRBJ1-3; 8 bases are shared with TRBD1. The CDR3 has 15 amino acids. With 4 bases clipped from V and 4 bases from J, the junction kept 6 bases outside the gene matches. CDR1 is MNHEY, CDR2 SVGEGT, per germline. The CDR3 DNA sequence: TGTGCCAGCAGTTTCAGGGGGCTCAGCGGAAACACCATATATTTT. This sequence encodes CASSFRGLSGNTIYF.

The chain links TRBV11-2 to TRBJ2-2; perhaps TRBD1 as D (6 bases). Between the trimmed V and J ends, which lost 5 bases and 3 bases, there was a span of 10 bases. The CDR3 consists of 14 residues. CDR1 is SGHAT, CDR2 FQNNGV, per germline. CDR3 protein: CASSPGTHTGELFF. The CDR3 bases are TGTGCCAGCAGCCCCGGGACACACACCGGGGAGCTGTTTTTT. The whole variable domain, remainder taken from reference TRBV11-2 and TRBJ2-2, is EAGVAQSPRYKIIEKRQSVAFWCNPISGHATLYWYQQILGQGPKLLIQFQNNGVVDDSQLPKDRFSAERLKGVDSTLKIQPAKLEDSAVYLCASSPGTHTGELFFGEGSRLTVL.

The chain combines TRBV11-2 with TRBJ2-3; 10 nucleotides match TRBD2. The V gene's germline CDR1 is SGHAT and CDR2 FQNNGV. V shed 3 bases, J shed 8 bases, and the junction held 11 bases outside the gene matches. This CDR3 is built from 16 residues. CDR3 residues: CASSFGASGGVRTQYF. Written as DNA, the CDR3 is TGTGCCAGCAGCTTCGGGGCTAGCGGGGGAGTTCGTACGCAGTATTTT.

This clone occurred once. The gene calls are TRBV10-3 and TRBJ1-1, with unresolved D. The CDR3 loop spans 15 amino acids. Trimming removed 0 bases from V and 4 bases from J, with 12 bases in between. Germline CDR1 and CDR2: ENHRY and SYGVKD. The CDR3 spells CAISESISVGTEAFF. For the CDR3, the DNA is TGTGCCATCAGTGAGTCGATCAGCGTTGGCACTGAAGCTTTCTTT.

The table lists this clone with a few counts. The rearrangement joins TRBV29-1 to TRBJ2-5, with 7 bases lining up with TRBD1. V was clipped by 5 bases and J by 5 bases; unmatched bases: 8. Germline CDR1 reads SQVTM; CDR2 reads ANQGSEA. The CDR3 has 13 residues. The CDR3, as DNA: TGCAGCGTTCGGGACAGCCCAAGGGAGACCCAGTACTTC. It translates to CSVRDSPRETQYF.

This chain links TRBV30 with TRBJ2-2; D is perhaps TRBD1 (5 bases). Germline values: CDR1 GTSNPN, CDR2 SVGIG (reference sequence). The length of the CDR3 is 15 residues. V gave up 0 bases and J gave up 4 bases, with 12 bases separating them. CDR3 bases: TGTGCCTGGAGTGTCTTCCAGGGCCTCACCGGGGAGCTGTTTTTT. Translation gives CAWSVFQGLTGELFF. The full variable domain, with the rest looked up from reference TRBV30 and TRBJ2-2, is SQTIHQWPATLVQPVGSPLSLECTVEGTSNPNLYWYRQAAGRGLQLLFYSVGIGQISSEVPQNLSASRPQDRQFILSSKKLLLSDSGFYLCAWSVFQGLTGELFFGEGSRLTVL.

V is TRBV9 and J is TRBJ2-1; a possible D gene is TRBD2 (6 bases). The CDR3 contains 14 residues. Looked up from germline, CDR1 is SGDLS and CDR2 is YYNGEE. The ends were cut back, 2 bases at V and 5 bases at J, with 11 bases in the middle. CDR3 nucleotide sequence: TGTGCCAGCAGCGTGGGACTTAACAACAATGAGCAGTTCTTC. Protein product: CASSVGLNNNEQFF.

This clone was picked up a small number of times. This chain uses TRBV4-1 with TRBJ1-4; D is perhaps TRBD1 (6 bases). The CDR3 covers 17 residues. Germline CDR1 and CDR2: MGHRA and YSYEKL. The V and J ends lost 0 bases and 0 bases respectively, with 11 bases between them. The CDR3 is CASSQERDTSTNEKLFF. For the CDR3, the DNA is TGCGCCAGCAGCCAAGAGAGGGACACCTCAACTAATGAAAAACTGTTTTTT.

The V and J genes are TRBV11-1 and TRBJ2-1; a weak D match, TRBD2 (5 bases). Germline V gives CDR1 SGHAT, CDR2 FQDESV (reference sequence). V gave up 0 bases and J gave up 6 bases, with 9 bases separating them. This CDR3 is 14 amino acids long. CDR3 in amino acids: CASSLARVGNEQFF. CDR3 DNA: TGTGCCAGCAGCTTAGCGCGGGTGGGCAATGAGCAGTTCTTC.

The CDR3 nucleotides read TGTGCCAGCAGTTACCGGGATAGCAATCAGCCCCAGCATTTT. Translation gives CASSYRDSNQPQHF. This chain connects TRBV6-5 to TRBJ1-5; no clear D. V was cut by 2 bases and J by 0 bases, with 5 bases left in between. From germline, CDR1 is MNHEY and CDR2 SVGAGI. The CDR3 has 14 residues.

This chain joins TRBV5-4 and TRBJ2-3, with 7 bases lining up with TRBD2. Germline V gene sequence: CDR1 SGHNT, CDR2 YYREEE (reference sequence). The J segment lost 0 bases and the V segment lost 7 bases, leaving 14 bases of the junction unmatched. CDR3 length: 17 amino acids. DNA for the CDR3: TGTGCCAGCTCTGGGGGTCCCGGGGGGACTAGCACAGATACGCAGTATTTT. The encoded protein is CASSGGPGGTSTDTQYF.

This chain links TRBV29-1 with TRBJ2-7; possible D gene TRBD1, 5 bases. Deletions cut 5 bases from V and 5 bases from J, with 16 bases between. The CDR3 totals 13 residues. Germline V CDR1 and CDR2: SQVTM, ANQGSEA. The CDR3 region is CSVITGPAHEQYF. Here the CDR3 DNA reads TGCAGCGTTATTACAGGCCCAGCCCACGAGCAGTACTTC.

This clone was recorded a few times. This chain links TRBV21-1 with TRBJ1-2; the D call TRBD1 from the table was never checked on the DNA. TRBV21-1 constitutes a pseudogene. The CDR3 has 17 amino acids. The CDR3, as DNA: TGTGCCAGCAGCGAAGGGACGGTCGACAGCCTTAACTATGGCTACACCTTC. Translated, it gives CASSEGTVDSLNYGYTF.

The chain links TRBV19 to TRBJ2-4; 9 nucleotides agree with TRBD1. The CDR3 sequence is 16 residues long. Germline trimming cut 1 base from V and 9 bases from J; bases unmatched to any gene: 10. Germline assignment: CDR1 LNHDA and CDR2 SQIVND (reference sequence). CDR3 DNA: TGTGCCAGTAGTATAGGGGCACAGGGGGCAAGGGGCATTCAGTACTTC. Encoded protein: CASSIGAQGARGIQYF.

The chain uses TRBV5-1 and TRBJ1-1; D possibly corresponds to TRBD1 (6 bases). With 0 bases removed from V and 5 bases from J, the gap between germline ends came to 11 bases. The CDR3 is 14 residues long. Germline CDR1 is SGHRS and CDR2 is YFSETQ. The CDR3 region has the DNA TGCGCCAGCAGCTTGGTCCAGGGGAGTACTGAAGCTTTCTTT. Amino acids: CASSLVQGSTEAFF.

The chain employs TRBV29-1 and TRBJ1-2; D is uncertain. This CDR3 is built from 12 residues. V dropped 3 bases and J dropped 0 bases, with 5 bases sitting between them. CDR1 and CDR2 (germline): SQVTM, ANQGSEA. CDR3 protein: CSVDPANYGYTF. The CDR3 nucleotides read TGCAGCGTTGATCCAGCTAACTATGGCTACACCTTC.

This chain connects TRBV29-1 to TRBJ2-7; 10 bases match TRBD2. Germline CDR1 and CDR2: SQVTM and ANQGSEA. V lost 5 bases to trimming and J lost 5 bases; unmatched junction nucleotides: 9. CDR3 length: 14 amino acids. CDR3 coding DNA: TGCAGCGTTAGACCTGCTAGCGGGGGACACGAGCAGTACTTC. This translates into CSVRPASGGHEQYF.

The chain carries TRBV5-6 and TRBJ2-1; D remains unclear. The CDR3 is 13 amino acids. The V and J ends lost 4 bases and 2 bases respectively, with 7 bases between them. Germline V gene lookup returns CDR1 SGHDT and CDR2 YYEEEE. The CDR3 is CASSADTYNEQFF. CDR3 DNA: TGTGCCAGCAGCGCCGACACCTACAATGAGCAGTTCTTC.

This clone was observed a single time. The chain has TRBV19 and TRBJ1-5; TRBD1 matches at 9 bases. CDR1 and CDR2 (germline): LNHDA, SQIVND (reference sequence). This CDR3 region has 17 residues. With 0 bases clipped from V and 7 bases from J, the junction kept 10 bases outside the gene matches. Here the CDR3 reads CASSIESPGGQGQPQHF. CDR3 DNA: TGTGCCAGTAGTATAGAGTCCCCGGGGGGACAGGGACAGCCCCAGCATTTT.

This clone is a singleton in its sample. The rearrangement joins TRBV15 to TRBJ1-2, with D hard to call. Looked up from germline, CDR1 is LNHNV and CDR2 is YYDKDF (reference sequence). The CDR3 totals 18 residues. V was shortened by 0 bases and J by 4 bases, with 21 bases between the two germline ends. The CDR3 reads CATSRDHGGPTSGYGYTF. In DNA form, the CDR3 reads TGTGCCACCAGCAGAGACCACGGCGGGCCAACAAGCGGCTATGGCTACACCTTC. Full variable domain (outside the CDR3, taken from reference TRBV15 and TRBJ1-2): DAMVIQNPRYQVTQFGKPVTLSCSQTLNHNVMYWYQQKSSQAPKLLFHYYDKDFNNEADTPDNFQSRRPNTSFCFLDIRSPGLGDTAMYLCATSRDHGGPTSGYGYTFGSGTRLTVV.

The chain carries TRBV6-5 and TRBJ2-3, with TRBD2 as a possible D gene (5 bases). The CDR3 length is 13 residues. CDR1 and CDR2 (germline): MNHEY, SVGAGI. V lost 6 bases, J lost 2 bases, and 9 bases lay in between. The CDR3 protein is CASSPGDTDTQYF. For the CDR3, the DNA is TGTGCCAGCAGCCCCGGGGACACAGATACGCAGTATTTT.

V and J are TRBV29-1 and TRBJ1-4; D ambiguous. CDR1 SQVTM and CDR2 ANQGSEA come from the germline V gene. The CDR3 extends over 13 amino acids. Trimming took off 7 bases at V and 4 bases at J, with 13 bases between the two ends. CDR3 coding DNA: TGCAGCGCTGGCTTTGACATTAATGAAAAACTGTTTTTT. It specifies CSAGFDINEKLFF.

DNA for the CDR3: TGTGCCTGGAGTCGGGACAGGGGAAACACAGATACGCAGTATTTT. Its translation is CAWSRDRGNTDTQYF. The rearrangement uses TRBV30 and TRBJ2-3; 10 bases agree with TRBD1. Germline loops: CDR1 GTSNPN, CDR2 SVGIG (reference sequence). Trimming took 2 bases from V and 2 from J; bases not matched to a gene: 4. The CDR3 is made up of 15 amino acids.

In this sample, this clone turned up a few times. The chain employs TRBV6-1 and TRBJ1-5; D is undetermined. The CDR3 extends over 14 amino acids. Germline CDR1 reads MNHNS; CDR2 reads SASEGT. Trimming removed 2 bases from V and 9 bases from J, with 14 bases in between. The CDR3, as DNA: TGTGCCAGCAGTGAAATGGGTTCCCGGGGGCCCCAGCATTTT. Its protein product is CASSEMGSRGPQHF.

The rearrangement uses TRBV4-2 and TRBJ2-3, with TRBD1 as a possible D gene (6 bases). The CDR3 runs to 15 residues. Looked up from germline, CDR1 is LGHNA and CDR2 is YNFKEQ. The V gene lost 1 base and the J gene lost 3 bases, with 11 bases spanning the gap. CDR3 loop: CASSQGAQGTDTQYF. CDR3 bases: TGTGCCAGCAGCCAAGGGGCTCAGGGGACAGATACGCAGTATTTT.

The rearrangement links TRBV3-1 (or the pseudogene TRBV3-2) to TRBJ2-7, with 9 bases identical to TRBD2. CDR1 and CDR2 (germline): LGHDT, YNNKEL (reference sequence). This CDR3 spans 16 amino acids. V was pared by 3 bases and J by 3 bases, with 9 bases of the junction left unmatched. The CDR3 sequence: CASSHPAPSGVYEQYF. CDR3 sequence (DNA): TGTGCCAGCAGCCACCCAGCCCCTAGCGGGGTCTACGAGCAGTACTTC.

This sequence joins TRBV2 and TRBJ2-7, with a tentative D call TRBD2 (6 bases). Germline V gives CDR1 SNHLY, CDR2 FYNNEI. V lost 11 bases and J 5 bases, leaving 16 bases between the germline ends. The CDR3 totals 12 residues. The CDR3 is CAGSGGMNEQYF. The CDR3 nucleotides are TGTGCCGGCTCCGGCGGGATGAACGAGCAGTACTTC.

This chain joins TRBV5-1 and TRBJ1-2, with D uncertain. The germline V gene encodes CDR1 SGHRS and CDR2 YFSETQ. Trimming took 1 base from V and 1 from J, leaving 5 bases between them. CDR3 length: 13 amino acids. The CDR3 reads CASSLQNNYGYTF. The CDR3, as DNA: TGCGCCAGCAGCTTGCAGAATAACTATGGCTACACCTTC. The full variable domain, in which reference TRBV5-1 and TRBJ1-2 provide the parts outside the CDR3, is KAGVTQTPRYLIKTRGQQVTLSCSPISGHRSVSWYQQTPGQGLQFLFEYFSETQRNKGNFPGRFSGRQFSNSRSEMNVSTLELGDSALYLCASSLQNNYGYTFGSGTRLTVV.

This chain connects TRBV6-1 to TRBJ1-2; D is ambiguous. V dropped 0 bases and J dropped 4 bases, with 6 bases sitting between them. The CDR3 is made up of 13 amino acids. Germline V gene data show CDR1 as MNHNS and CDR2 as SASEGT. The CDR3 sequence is CASSEARSYGYTF. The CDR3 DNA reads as TGTGCCAGCAGTGAAGCTCGTAGCTATGGCTACACCTTC.

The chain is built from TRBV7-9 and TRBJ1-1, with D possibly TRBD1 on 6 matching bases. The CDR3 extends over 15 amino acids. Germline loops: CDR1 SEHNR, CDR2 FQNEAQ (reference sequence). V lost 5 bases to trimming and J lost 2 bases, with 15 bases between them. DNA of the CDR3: TGTGCCAGCAGCCTCAGAGGGGGGGGCAACACTGAAGCTTTCTTT. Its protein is CASSLRGGGNTEAFF.